This T cell receptor (beta chain) derives from a study of T-cell reconstitution after alpha-beta-depleted transplantation in children. Study results and limitations: Certain patients had high TCRbeta diversity at day 60, and it came from recipient T cells and thymic progenitors that survived. Reported findings indicate that, about two months after transplant, alpha-beta T cells came from several hundred expanded clones, which were derived from non-depleted graft cells.

The sample holds many counts of this clonotype. Antigen specificity is unknown. Unique molecular identifiers were incorporated when the TCRbeta library was constructed. TCRdb used MiXCR to reprocess the PCR reads, holding one entry per CDR3 protein. The top ten hold 23% of the sample, which has roughly 300,000 distinct CDR3 sequences, about 9.9% seen once. Germline assignment: CDR1 SGHTA and CDR2 FQGNSA. V lost 3 bases to trimming and J lost 4 bases, with 12 bases between them. The CDR3 spans 15 residues. The receptor comes from a male patient between 2 and 10 years old who had a stem cell transplant for chronic granulomatous disease, so the T cells may come from the graft donor. The chain joins TRBV7-2 to TRBJ2-2; D possibly uses TRBD1 or TRBD2 (5 bases each). Here the sequenced sample was peripheral blood, taken 180 days after TCRalphabeta/CD19-depleted stem cell transplant. The CDR3 sequence is CASSLPRGGTGELFF. The CDR3 DNA reads TGTGCCAGCAGCTTGCCTCGGGGCGGCACCGGGGAGCTGTTTTTT.